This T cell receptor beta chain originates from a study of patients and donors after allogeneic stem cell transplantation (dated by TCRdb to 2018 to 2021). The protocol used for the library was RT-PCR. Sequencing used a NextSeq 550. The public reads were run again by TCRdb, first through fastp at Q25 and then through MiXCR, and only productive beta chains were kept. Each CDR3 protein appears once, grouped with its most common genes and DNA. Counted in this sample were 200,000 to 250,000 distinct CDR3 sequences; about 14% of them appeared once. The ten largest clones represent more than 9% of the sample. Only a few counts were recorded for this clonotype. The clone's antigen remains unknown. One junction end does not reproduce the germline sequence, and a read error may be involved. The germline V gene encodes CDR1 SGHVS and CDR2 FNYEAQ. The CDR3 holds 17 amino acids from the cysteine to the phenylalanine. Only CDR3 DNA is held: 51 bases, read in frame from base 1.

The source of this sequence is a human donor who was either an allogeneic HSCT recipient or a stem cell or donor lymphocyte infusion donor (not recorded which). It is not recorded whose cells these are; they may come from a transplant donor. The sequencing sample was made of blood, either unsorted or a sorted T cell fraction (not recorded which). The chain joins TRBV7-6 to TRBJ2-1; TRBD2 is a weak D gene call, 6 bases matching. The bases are TGTGCCAGCACCTTAAGCGCGGCCGGGAGCTCCTACAATGAGCAGTTCTTC. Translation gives CASTLSAAGSSYNEQFF.